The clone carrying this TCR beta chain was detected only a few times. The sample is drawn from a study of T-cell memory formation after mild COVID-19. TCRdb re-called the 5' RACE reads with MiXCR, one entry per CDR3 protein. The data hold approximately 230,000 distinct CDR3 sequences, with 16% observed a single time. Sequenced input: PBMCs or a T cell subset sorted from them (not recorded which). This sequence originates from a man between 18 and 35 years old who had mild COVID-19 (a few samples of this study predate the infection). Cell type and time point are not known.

CDR3 in DNA: TGCAGTGCTTACCCGGGGGGGGGCAATCAGCCCCAGCATTTT. Protein: CSAYPGGGNQPQHF. This chain links TRBV20-1 with TRBJ1-5; possibly TRBD1 for D (5 bases). From germline, CDR1 is DFQATT and CDR2 SNEGSKA (reference sequence). V shed 5 bases and J shed 2 bases, with 13 bases lying between them. The CDR3 sequence is 14 residues long.